This TCR beta chain was profiled in a study of breast tumors, draining lymph nodes, adjacent tissues. Study-wide results and limits: Data fit most tumor T cells coming from lymph node, expanding in tumor. That most tumor T cells come from lymph nodes remained unproven.

As concerns this clonotype: What it binds is unknown. The germline gene is not matched at one end of the junction; a read error may be the cause.

Per germline, CDR1 LGHNT and CDR2 FRNRAP. This CDR3 spans 13 amino acids. One entry per CDR3 protein results from TCRdb running MiXCR on the multiplex PCR reads. Altogether a few hundred thousand distinct CDR3 sequences are present, roughly a third being singletons, with the ten largest covering 3.6%. The lymph nodes were axillary draining lymph nodes from breast cancer patients. The sample taken for sequencing was axillary lymph node tissue. The sequence came from a female donor with breast cancer. Some clones in this sample may be carry-over from other donors' samples. The gene calls are TRBV12-5 and TRBJ2-5; 7 bases line up with TRBD1. CDR3 bases: TGTGCTAGTGGCAAACAGGGGAAAGAGGCCCAGTACTTC. It is translated as CASGKQGKEAQYF.